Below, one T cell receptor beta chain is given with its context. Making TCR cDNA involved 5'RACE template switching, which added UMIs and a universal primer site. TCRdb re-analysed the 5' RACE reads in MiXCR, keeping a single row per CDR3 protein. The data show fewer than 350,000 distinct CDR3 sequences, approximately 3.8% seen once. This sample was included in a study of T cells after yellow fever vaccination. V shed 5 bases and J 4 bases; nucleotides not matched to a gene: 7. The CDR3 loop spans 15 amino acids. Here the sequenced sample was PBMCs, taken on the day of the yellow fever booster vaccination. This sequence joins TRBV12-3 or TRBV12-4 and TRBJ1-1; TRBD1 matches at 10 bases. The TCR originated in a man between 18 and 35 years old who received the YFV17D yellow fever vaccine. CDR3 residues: CASSAGTGVITEAFF. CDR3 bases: TGTGCCAGCAGTGCCGGGACAGGGGTTATCACTGAAGCTTTCTTT.